This T cell receptor (beta chain) is from a study of blood T cells in healthy people across ages (dated by TCRdb to between 2015 and 2017). Study-wide context: In model experiments, template switching captured roughly one uniquely barcoded TCR beta cDNA molecule for every two T cells. The study measured age-related changes in TCR beta repertoire diversity using deep sequencing normalized with unique cDNA molecular identifiers. The donors were split into four age groups: young (average around 15 years), middle-aged (around 40), aged (roughly 65) and long-lived (over 80). To avoid experimental bias, donors of different ages were distributed randomly across sequencing lanes. The study analyzed two additional independent replicas of 1 million unique cDNA reads from the same blood draw for two donors, one aged 18 to 29 and one aged 80 or older. The study at large found these results: The CMV infection status of donors was not known, potentially confounding age-related changes in expanded clonotypes. Bulk unsorted PBMC profiling prevented conclusive comparison of naive and antigen-experienced compartments. Compared with the aged group, the long-lived group had more naive CD4+ T cells, fewer expanded clones and increased TCR diversity, a pattern suggesting age selection. Observed TCR beta diversity per million T cells fell roughly linearly with age, and a significant reduction was already apparent by age roughly 40. Estimates of total diversity based on one million sequenced T cells were regarded as lower bounds and as underestimates. Observed TCR beta diversity correlated strongly with the percentage of naive T cells measured by flow cytometry.

Donors were around 37 systemically healthy Caucasian individuals from Russia aged roughly 6 to 95 years. Each donor gave 8 to 10 milliliters of peripheral blood, drawn into EDTA-treated Vacutainer tubes. Ficoll-Paque density-gradient centrifugation was used to isolate PBMCs, with at least 7 million per sample. Trizol reagent was used to extract total RNA from the PBMCs, yielding at least 5.5 micrograms per sample. The percentages of naive CD45RAhigh/CD27high T cells were determined by flow cytometry on a PBMC aliquot from every donor. To prepare the library, 5' RACE was applied. Instrument on record: Illumina HiSeq 2500. A second roughly 7 to 12 cycle PCR used a sample-barcoded 5' primer and a J-beta primer mix. Each TCR beta cDNA molecule received a unique molecular identifier from a template-switch 5' adaptor carrying 12 random nucleotides. At least 2.5 million CDR3-containing paired-end reads were obtained from each sample. First-strand cDNA synthesis was performed from all RNA using the Mint cDNA synthesis kit, with priming by a TRBC-specific oligonucleotide. Following uracil-DNA glycosylase treatment, a first 18-cycle PCR with universal primers M1SS and BC2_uni_R was performed on all cDNA. Concerning the study's data processing: For normalization, 1 million high-quality reads were randomly selected from each sample, with every read carrying a distinct molecular identifier. Instead of being binned into consensus sequences, reads that shared molecular identifiers were thrown out. MiTCR, with a Q25 quality threshold and the strictest error-elimination algorithm, was used for CDR3 identification, clonotype clustering and error correction. A nonparametric unseen species model using Euler transformation provided a lower-bound estimate of total TCR beta diversity. Using fastp at Q25 and MiXCR, TCRdb reprocessed the public reads and kept productive beta chains. A single entry per CDR3 protein holds the most common genes and DNA from its merged rows. For this entry, the V and J calls and clone size follow TCRdb and not the study's own pipeline. The sample table contains 650,000 to 1,000,000 distinct CDR3 sequences; only one count was recorded for 46% of them. Clones ranked in the top ten supply less than 20% of the sample.

Compared with germline, V lacks 5 bases and J lacks 4 bases; bases without a gene match: 3. There are 13 amino acids in the CDR3, from cysteine to phenylalanine inclusive. Left in the record is the CDR3 DNA by itself, 39 bases read in frame from the first base. This clonotype appeared many times. What antigen it recognizes has not been identified. No much larger clonotype is one base removed from it; base qualities were not supplied. The sequence joins TRBV12-3 or TRBV12-4 to TRBJ2-5, with 8 bases matching TRBD1. This TCR was sampled from an elderly man in good health. Sequencing was done on a sample of blood. The DNA sequence is TGTGCCAGCAGTCTAGGACAGGGAGAGACCCAGTACTTC. Its protein product is CASSLGQGETQYF.